This T cell receptor beta chain was sequenced during a study of molecular identifiers for immune sequencing clone quantification. Overall study findings and caveats: Clone sizes that are highly expanded could be underestimated when identical TCR molecules share a barcode. The study found clones above 20 RNA copies held over 97% of effector molecules and under 1% in naive cells.

Naive CD8 sequencing libraries were generated from about 19,000 to 1,100,000 sorted cells, with 10%, 30% or 50% RNA as input. Points on this clonotype: Its target is not known. A read error may be the cause here, since a much bigger clone is one base away.

Via MiXCR, TCRdb re-called the PCR reads, giving one row per CDR3 protein. The table records over 600,000 distinct CDR3 sequences, just under 20% of them present only once. Material for sequencing was naive CD8+ T cells from blood, with Jurkat cell RNA spiked in. The subset: FACS-sorted CD8+CD4-CCR7+CD45RA+ naive T cells. This receptor was identified in a human donor in good health. Some libraries in this study had Jurkat cell RNA spiked in.

Here the CDR3 reads CASSLFKGQGYEPYF. CDR3 bases: TGTGCCAGCAGTCTGTTTAAGGGACAGGGGTACGAGCCGTACTTC. This chain uses TRBV27 with TRBJ2-7, with 10 bases matching TRBD1. The CDR3 consists of 15 residues. Germline CDR1 is MNHEY and CDR2 is SMNVEV (reference sequence).